These 14 T cell receptor beta chains share one sample of origin, sequenced in a study of T cell changes during pregnancy in multiple sclerosis. The data were produced by immunoSEQ multiplex PCR, yet TCRdb's version contains in-frame clones alone and is incomplete. The data show tens of thousands of clones, 90% seen once. The sample here was peripheral blood, taken in the third trimester of pregnancy. These receptors originate from a female donor in good health, enrolled as a control in a pregnancy study.

This clone has only a few counts. This chain links TRBV7-2 with TRBJ2-1; 10 nucleotides align to TRBD1. J was trimmed by 8 bases and V by 5 bases; bases with no gene match: 12. The CDR3 covers 16 residues. Germline lookup yields CDR1 SGHTA and CDR2 FQGNSA. The CDR3 DNA sequence: TGTGCCAGCAGCATCACCGGGACAGGGGCCCCTCATGAGCAGTTCTTC. Translation gives CASSITGTGAPHEQFF.

The chain couples TRBV25-1 to TRBJ2-5; TRBD2 might be the D (7 bases). Between the trimmed V and J ends, which lost 1 base and 5 bases, there was a span of 14 bases. The CDR3 has 15 residues. The germline V gene has CDR1 MGHDK and CDR2 SYGVNS. CDR3 region: CASSELGGQGETQYF. CDR3 nucleotide sequence: TGTGCCAGCAGTGAATTGGGGGGGCAGGGGGAGACCCAGTACTTC.

The V and J genes are TRBV27 and TRBJ1-2; D gene uncertain. This CDR3 spans 14 amino acids. The germline CDR1 and CDR2 sequences are MNHEY and SMNVEV (reference sequence). Deletions cut 6 bases from V and 6 bases from J, with 17 bases between. The CDR3 DNA follows: TGTGCCAGCAGCCCCAGGCCCCGAGGGAATGGCTACACCTTC. Its protein product is CASSPRPRGNGYTF.

The rearrangement joins TRBV30 to TRBJ1-1; TRBD1 might be the D (5 bases). Germline V gene data show CDR1 as GTSNPN and CDR2 as SVGIG (reference sequence). The CDR3 is made up of 15 amino acids. V lost 1 base and J 1 base, leaving 13 bases between the germline ends. CDR3 loop: CAWSDSGLWNTEAFF. The CDR3 nucleotides read TGTGCCTGGAGTGATTCGGGACTATGGAACACTGAAGCTTTCTTT.

V and J are TRBV7-8 and TRBJ1-2; 10 bases line up with TRBD1. The germline CDR1 and CDR2 sequences are SGHVS and FQNEAQ. CDR3 size: 15 residues. Trimming at V came to 5 bases and at J to 4 bases, leaving 7 bases not matched to a gene. CDR3 region: CASSPRGTGAYGYTF. CDR3 nucleotide sequence: TGTGCCAGCAGCCCGCGGGGGACAGGGGCCTATGGCTACACCTTC.

The chain employs TRBV6-5 and TRBJ1-1; 8 bases map to TRBD1. Trimming at V came to 2 bases and at J to 5 bases, leaving 10 bases not matched to a gene. The V gene's germline CDR1 is MNHEY and CDR2 SVGAGI. CDR3 length: 16 residues. The CDR3 is CASSYPPGGVETEAFF. The CDR3 DNA reads TGTGCCAGCAGTTACCCGCCAGGGGGCGTGGAGACTGAAGCTTTCTTT.

The chain carries TRBV18 and TRBJ2-1, with TRBD2 matching over 12 bases. Germline V lookup: CDR1 KGHSH, CDR2 LQKENI. CDR3 length: 16 amino acids. J was trimmed by 10 bases and V by 5 bases; bases with no gene match: 12. The CDR3 DNA sequence: TGTGCCAGCTCATCTGGACTAGCGGGAAGGGATGGGGAGCAGTTCTTC. It encodes CASSSGLAGRDGEQFF.

The chain links TRBV18 to TRBJ2-2, with TRBD2 identical over 7 bases. Germline V gene sequence: CDR1 KGHSH, CDR2 LQKENI. With V trimmed by 6 bases and J by 2 bases, 9 bases remained unmatched. The CDR3 is 16 residues long. CDR3 loop: CASSQAGVGNTGELFF. CDR3 nucleotides: TGTGCCAGCTCGCAGGCGGGGGTCGGAAACACCGGGGAGCTGTTTTTT.

In this sample, this clone turned up once. The V and J genes are TRBV6-6 and TRBJ1-2; 9 nucleotides align to TRBD1. With V trimmed by 6 bases and J by 8 bases, 7 bases remained unmatched. CDR3 size: 13 residues. Germline CDR1 MNHNY, CDR2 SVGAGI (reference sequence). CDR3 sequence: CASSPPGQGGYTF. The CDR3 coding sequence is TGTGCCAGCAGCCCACCGGGACAGGGAGGCTACACCTTC.

The chain has TRBV5-1 and TRBJ2-3, with 7 positions matching TRBD1. Losses at the gene ends were 5 bases for V and 2 bases for J; bases not matched to a gene: 5. Germline V gene data show CDR1 as SGHRS and CDR2 as YFSETQ. This CDR3 contains 14 residues. The CDR3 sequence is CASSIDRDTDTQYF. The CDR3 DNA reads as TGCGCCAGCAGTATTGACAGGGACACAGATACGCAGTATTTT.

The V gene is TRBV2, the J gene TRBJ2-7, with D hard to call. Trimming shortened V by 8 bases and J by 4 bases, and 12 bases separated the two germline ends. CDR1 is SNHLY, CDR2 FYNNEI, per germline. The CDR3 covers 12 residues. The CDR3 protein is CASGIGRYEQYF. For the CDR3, the DNA is TGTGCCAGCGGAATTGGGCGATACGAGCAGTACTTC.

The V and J genes are TRBV6-6 and TRBJ2-1; 8 bases line up with TRBD1. Germline CDR1 MNHNY, CDR2 SVGAGI (reference sequence). This CDR3 is 12 amino acids long. V lost 5 bases and J lost 12; bases outside the gene matches: 6. The CDR3 spells CASSPTGVRQFF. Written as DNA, the CDR3 is TGTGCCAGCAGTCCGACAGGGGTACGGCAGTTCTTC.

The CDR3 is CAWTGLGPGYGYTF. As DNA, the CDR3 is TGTGCCTGGACAGGCCTTGGGCCCGGCTATGGCTACACCTTC. The J gene is TRBJ1-2, the V gene TRBV30; D unclear. Germline loops: CDR1 GTSNPN, CDR2 SVGIG (reference sequence). This CDR3 comprises 14 residues. Trimming left V 4 bases short and J 4 bases short, with 16 bases between.

J is TRBJ2-7 and V is TRBV5-4; perhaps TRBD1 as D (6 bases). CDR3 length equals 16 residues. Germline loops: CDR1 SGHNT, CDR2 YYREEE (reference sequence). The V and J ends lost 4 bases and 3 bases respectively, with 20 bases between them. CDR3 region: CASSPSETGTSYEQYF. The CDR3 bases are TGTGCCAGCAGCCCATCGGAGACAGGTACGAGCTACGAGCAGTACTTC.